This TCR beta chain was identified in a study of shared clonotypes between healthy human individuals. Study-level background: The plates for each donor numbered three CD4 naive, three CD4 memory, two CD8 naive and one CD8 memory.

In the original processing: ImmunoSEQ supplied junction-only sequences lacking quality scores, so filtering was different. TCRdb's copy holds only in-frame clones and misses some; the assay was immunoSEQ multiplex PCR. Clone size and the V and J calls come from that table; the DNA yielded D and trimming. The sample contains 650,000 to 750,000 clones, around 72% of which appear only once. Points from the study as a whole: Lower generation probabilities were found for non-shared clonotypes than for those shared by all four donors.

Trimming removed 7 bases at V and 0 bases at J, with 1 base between. This CDR3 is built from 12 residues. Germline lookup yields CDR1 MDHEN and CDR2 SYDVKM. For this clone: Its antigen is unidentified. This sample also contains other DNA sequences that code for the same CDR3.

This clonotype was obtained from a young woman in good health. Sequenced material: memory CD4+ T cells sorted from blood. The subset: CD45RA-negative fraction. The chain uses TRBV28 and TRBJ2-6, with D hard to call. In nucleotides, the CDR3 is TGTGCCAGCAACTCTGGGGCCAACGTCCTGACTTTC. Translation: CASNSGANVLTF.